One and the same sample provided the 6 T cell receptor beta chains below, sequenced in a study of T cell responses to AZD1222 COVID-19 vaccine. TCRdb keeps only in-frame clones here, not all; method: immunoSEQ multiplex PCR. Here the sample spans about 150,000 clones, 91% being singletons. The sequencing used peripheral blood, collected on day 0 of AZD1222 vaccination. Receptors were obtained from an adult in good health.

This CDR3 reads CASSHGGGGPSYEQYF. DNA of the CDR3: TGCGCCAGCAGCCACGGAGGGGGCGGGCCATCCTACGAGCAGTACTTC. The gene calls are TRBV5-1 and TRBJ2-7; tentatively, D is TRBD1 (7 bases). Germline V gene data show CDR1 as SGHRS and CDR2 as YFSETQ. The CDR3 covers 16 residues. V dropped 4 bases and J dropped 1 base, with 18 bases sitting between them.

This clone was counted a single time. The chain employs TRBV11-1 and TRBJ1-2; TRBD1 aligns across 7 bases. CDR1 is SGHAT and CDR2 is FQDESV in the germline V gene (reference sequence). The CDR3 totals 13 residues. Trimming cost V 5 bases and J 8 bases; bases outside gene matches: 8. CDR3 sequence reads: CASSRDRYDGYTF. CDR3 DNA sequence: TGTGCCAGCAGCAGGGACAGATATGACGGCTACACCTTC.

The V and J genes are TRBV24-1 and TRBJ2-3; 10 positions agree with TRBD2. Germline lookup yields CDR1 KGHDR and CDR2 SFDVKD. This CDR3 contains 16 residues. V was pared by 2 bases and J by 5 bases, with 6 bases of the junction left unmatched. The CDR3 DNA reads TGTGCCACCAGTGATTATACAGCGGGAGGGATAGATACGCAGTATTTT. Translation gives CATSDYTAGGIDTQYF.

The chain joins TRBV19 to TRBJ2-1, with a possible D match to TRBD1 (7 bases). CDR1 is LNHDA, CDR2 SQIVND, per germline (reference sequence). Between the trimmed V and J ends, which lost 7 bases and 3 bases, there was a span of 16 bases. The CDR3 has 15 residues. The CDR3 nucleotides are TGTGCCAGTACCTCAGGGGGGACATACTACAATGAGCAGTTCTTC. Residues: CASTSGGTYYNEQFF. Full variable domain (outside the CDR3, taken from reference TRBV19 and TRBJ2-1): DGGITQSPKYLFRKEGQNVTLSCEQNLNHDAMYWYRQDPGQGLRLIYYSQIVNDFQKGDIAEGYSVSREKKESFPLTVTSAQKNPTAFYLCASTSGGTYYNEQFFGPGTRLTVL.

The J gene is TRBJ1-4, the V gene TRBV6-5; D uncertain. CDR3 length: 14 amino acids. CDR1 and CDR2 from the germline V gene are MNHEY and SVGAGI. V lost 6 bases and J 5 bases, leaving 13 bases between the germline ends. CDR3 nucleotide sequence: TGTGCCAGCAGCCTTTACCTGACAAATGAAAAACTGTTTTTT. Translation: CASSLYLTNEKLFF.

In its sample, this clone was seen a few times. This chain connects TRBV19 to TRBJ2-6; maybe TRBD1 (6 bases). Germline CDR1 is LNHDA and CDR2 is SQIVND (reference sequence). Trimming cost V 6 bases and J 3 bases, with 15 bases left between them. This CDR3 contains 16 residues. The CDR3 nucleotides read TGTGCCAGTAGAAGGGACACGCCGGTTGGGGCCAACGTCCTGACTTTC. Its protein product is CASRRDTPVGANVLTF. The full variable domain, rest sourced from reference TRBV19 and TRBJ2-6, is DGGITQSPKYLFRKEGQNVTLSCEQNLNHDAMYWYRQDPGQGLRLIYYSQIVNDFQKGDIAEGYSVSREKKESFPLTVTSAQKNPTAFYLCASRRDTPVGANVLTFGAGSRLTVL.